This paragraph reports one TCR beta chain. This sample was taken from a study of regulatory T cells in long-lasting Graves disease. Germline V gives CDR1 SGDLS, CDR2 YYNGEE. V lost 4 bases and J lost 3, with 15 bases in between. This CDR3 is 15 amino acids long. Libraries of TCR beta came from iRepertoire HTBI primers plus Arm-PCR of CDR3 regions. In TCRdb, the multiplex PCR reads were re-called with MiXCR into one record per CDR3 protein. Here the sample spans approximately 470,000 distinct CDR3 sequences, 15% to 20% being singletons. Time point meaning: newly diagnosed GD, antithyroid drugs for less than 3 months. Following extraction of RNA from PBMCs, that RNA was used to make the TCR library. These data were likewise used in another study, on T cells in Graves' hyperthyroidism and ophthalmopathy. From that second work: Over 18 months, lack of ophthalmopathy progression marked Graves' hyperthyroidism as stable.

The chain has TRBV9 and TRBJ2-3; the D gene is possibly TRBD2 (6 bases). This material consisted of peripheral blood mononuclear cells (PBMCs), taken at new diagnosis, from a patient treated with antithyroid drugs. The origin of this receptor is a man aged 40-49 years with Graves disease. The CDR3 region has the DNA TGTGCCAGCAGCACCCTGGAGGGGCAAACAGATACGCAGTATTTT. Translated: CASSTLEGQTDTQYF. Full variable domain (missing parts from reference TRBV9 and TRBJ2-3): DSGVTQTPKHLITATGQRVTLRCSPRSGDLSVYWYQQSLDQGLQFLIQYYNGEERAKGNILERFSAQQFPDLHSELNLSSLELGDSALYFCASSTLEGQTDTQYFGPGTRLTVL.